This T cell receptor beta chain came from a study of blood T cell repertoires in COVID-19. Clones were sequenced by immunoSEQ multiplex PCR, and TCRdb holds only the in-frame ones, with some missing. Among roughly 330,000 clones listed, about 82% were seen once. Trimming stripped 3 bases from V and 7 bases from J, with 4 bases between. The CDR3 runs 11 residues. The germline V gene has CDR1 MGHRA and CDR2 YSYEKL. The specimen sequenced was peripheral blood. The sequence was obtained from a woman aged 45-60 years with acute or convalescent COVID-19. This sequence joins TRBV4-1 and TRBJ2-1; no reliable D call. This chain's CDR3 is CASSHLNEQFF. The CDR3 coding sequence is TGCGCCAGCAGCCACTTAAATGAGCAGTTCTTC.